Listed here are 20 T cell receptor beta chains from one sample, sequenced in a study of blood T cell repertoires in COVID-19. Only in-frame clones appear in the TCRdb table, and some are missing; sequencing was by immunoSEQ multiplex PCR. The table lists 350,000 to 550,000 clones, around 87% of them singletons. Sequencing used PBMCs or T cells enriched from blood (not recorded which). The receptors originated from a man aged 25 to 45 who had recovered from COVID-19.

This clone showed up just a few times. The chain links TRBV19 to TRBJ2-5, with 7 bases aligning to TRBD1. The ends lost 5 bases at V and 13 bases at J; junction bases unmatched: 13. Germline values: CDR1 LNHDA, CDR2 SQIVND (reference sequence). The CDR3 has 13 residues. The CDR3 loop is CASSANLLRGWYF. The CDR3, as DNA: TGTGCCAGTAGTGCAAACCTCCTCAGGGGGTGGTACTTC.

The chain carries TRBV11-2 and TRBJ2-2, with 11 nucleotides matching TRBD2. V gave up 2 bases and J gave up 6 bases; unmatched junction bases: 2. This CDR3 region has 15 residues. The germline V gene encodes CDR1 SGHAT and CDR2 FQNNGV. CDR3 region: CASSLLSGRAGELFF. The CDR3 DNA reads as TGTGCCAGCAGCTTACTTAGCGGGAGGGCCGGGGAGCTGTTTTTT.

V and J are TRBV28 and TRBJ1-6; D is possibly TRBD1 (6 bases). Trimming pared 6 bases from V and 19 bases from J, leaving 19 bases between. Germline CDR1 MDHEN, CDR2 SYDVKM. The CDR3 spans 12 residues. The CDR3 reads CASRGAEIGFHF. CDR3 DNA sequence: TGTGCCAGCAGGGGGGCGGAGATCGGCTTTCACTTT.

The CDR3 DNA sequence: TGTGCCAGCAGTTTGGGCAGGGAGGTTCAGCCCCAGCATTTT. Its translation is CASSLGREVQPQHF. V gene TRBV28 combines with J gene TRBJ1-5; D might be TRBD1 (5 bases). V lost 3 bases to trimming and J lost 6 bases, with 12 bases between them. Germline lookup yields CDR1 MDHEN and CDR2 SYDVKM. The CDR3 loop spans 14 amino acids.

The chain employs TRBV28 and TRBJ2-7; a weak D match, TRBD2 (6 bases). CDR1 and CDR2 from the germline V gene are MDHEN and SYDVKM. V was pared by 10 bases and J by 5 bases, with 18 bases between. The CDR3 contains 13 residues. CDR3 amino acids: CATGVRDWDEQYF. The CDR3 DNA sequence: TGTGCCACGGGGGTGCGGGACTGGGACGAGCAGTACTTC.

CDR3 coding DNA: TGTGCCAGCAGTTACTCGGGGGGAGAGACCGGGGAGCTGTTTTTT. As protein: CASSYSGGETGELFF. The chain links TRBV6-5 to TRBJ2-2; TRBD2 is a possible D gene (6 bases). Germline assignment: CDR1 MNHEY and CDR2 SVGAGI. Trimming pared 0 bases from V and 5 bases from J, leaving 10 bases between. The CDR3 is 15 amino acids.

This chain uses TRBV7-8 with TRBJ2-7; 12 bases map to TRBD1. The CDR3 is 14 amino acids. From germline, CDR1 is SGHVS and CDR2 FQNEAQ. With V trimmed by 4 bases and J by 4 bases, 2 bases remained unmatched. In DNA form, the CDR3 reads TGTGCCAGCAGCTGGGGACAGGGGGCTTACGAGCAGTACTTC. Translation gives CASSWGQGAYEQYF.

The CDR3 spells CASSDHRGISNEQFF. DNA for the CDR3: TGCGCCAGCAGTGACCACAGGGGAATTTCCAATGAGCAGTTCTTC. The rearrangement joins TRBV10-2 to TRBJ2-1; 7 bases agree with TRBD1. Per germline, CDR1 WSHSY and CDR2 SAAADI. Losses at the gene ends were 3 bases for V and 6 bases for J; bases not matched to a gene: 8. This CDR3 region has 15 residues.

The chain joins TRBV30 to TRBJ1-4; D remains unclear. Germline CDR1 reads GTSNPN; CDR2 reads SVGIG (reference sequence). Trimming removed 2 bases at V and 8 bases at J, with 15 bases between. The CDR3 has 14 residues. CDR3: CAWSLNSGVEKLFF. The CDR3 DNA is TGTGCCTGGAGTTTAAACAGTGGCGTCGAAAAACTGTTTTTT.

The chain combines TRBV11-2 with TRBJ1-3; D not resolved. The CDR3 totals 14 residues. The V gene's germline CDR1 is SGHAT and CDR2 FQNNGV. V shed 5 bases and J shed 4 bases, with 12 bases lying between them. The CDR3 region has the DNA TGTGCCAGCAGCCCCCCGGGTTTCGGAAACACCATATATTTT. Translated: CASSPPGFGNTIYF. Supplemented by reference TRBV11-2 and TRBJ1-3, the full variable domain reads EAGVAQSPRYKIIEKRQSVAFWCNPISGHATLYWYQQILGQGPKLLIQFQNNGVVDDSQLPKDRFSAERLKGVDSTLKIQPAKLEDSAVYLCASSPPGFGNTIYFGEGSWLTVV.

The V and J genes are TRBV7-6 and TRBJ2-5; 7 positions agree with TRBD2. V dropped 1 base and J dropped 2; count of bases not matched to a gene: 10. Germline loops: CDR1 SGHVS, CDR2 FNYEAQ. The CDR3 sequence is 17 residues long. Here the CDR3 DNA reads TGTGCCAGCAGCTTAGGAATTGGGCTAGCGGCACAAGAGACCCAGTACTTC. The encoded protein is CASSLGIGLAAQETQYF.

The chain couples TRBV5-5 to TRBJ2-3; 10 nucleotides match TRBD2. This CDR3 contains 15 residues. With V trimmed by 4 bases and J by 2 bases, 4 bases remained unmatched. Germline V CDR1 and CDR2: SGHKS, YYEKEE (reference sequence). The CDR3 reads CASSKLAGTTDTQYF. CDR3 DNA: TGTGCCAGCAGCAAACTAGCGGGGACCACAGATACGCAGTATTTT.

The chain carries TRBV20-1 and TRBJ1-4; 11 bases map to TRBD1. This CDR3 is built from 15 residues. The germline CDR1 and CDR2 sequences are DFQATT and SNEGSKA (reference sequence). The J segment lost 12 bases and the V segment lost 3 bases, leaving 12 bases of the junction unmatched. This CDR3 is CSASADRGLFEQLFF. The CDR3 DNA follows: TGCAGTGCTAGTGCGGACAGGGGGCTTTTCGAACAACTGTTTTTT.

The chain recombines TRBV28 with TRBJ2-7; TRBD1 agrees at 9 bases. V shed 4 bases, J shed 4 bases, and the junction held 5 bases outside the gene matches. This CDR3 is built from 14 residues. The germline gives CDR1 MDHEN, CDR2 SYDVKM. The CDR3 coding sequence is TGTGCCAGCAGTTACCGGGACAGGGATTACGAGCAGTACTTC. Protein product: CASSYRDRDYEQYF.

CDR3 region: CASSLVVVGGTEAFF. The CDR3 bases are TGTGCCAGCAGCTTAGTGGTGGTCGGGGGAACTGAAGCTTTCTTT. V usage is TRBV7-9 and J usage is TRBJ1-1, with a weak D call TRBD1 (5 bases). Germline-derived CDR1 and CDR2 are SEHNR and FQNEAQ (reference sequence). The CDR3 is 15 amino acids. Trimming removed 1 base at V and 5 bases at J, with 14 bases between.

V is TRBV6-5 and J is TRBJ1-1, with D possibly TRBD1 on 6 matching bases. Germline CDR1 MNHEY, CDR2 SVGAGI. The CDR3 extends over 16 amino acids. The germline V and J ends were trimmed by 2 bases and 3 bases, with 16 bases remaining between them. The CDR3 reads CASSYIPGDIYTEAFF. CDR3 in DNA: TGTGCCAGCAGTTACATTCCTGGGGACATCTACACTGAAGCTTTCTTT.

CDR3 in DNA: TGTGCCAGCAGCTCCACGCTAGCGGGTGCCAATGAGCAGTTCTTC. Its translation is CASSSTLAGANEQFF. J is TRBJ2-1 and V is TRBV6-5, with 8 bases lining up with TRBD2. This CDR3 is 15 amino acids long. Germline V gene data show CDR1 as MNHEY and CDR2 as SVGAGI. V dropped 6 bases and J dropped 6; count of bases not matched to a gene: 10.

CDR3 protein: CASRRQPVNEKLFF. As DNA, the CDR3 is TGTGCCAGCAGGAGACAGCCAGTTAATGAAAAACTGTTTTTT. V is TRBV2 and J is TRBJ1-4; D possibly corresponds to TRBD1 (5 bases). V was pared by 6 bases and J by 4 bases, with 12 bases between. The CDR3 sequence is 14 residues long. The germline gives CDR1 SNHLY, CDR2 FYNNEI.

The CDR3 is CASSSRRDNSPLHF. CDR3 DNA sequence: TGTGCCAGCAGCTCGCGGAGAGATAATTCACCCCTCCACTTT. The chain uses TRBV28 and TRBJ1-6; the D is unclear. V lost 6 bases and J 5 bases, leaving 11 bases between the germline ends. Germline assignment: CDR1 MDHEN and CDR2 SYDVKM. This CDR3 is built from 14 residues.

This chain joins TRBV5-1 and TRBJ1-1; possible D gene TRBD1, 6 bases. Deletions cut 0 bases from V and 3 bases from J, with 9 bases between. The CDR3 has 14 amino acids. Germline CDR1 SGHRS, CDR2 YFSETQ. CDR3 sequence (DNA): TGCGCCAGCAGCTTGGTGGGGGCGGACACTGAAGCTTTCTTT. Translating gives CASSLVGADTEAFF.